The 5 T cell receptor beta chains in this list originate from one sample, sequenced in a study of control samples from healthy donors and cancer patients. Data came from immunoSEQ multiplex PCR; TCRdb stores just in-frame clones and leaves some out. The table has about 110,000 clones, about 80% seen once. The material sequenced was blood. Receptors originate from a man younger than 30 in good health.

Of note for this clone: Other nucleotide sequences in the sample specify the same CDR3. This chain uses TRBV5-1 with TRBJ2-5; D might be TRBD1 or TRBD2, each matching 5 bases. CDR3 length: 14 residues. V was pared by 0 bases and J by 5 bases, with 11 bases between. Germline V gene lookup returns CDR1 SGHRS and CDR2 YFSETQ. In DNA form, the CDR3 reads TGCGCCAGCAGCTTGGATAGGGGCGGGGAGACCCAGTACTTC. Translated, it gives CASSLDRGGETQYF.

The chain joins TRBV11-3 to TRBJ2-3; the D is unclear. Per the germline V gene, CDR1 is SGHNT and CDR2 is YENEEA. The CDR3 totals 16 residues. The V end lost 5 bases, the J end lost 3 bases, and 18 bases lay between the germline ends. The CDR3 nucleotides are TGTGCCAGCAGCCCCGGAGCCACCCGTCTTACAGATACGCAGTATTTT. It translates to CASSPGATRLTDTQYF. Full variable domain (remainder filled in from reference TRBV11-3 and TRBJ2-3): EAGVVQSPRYKIIEKKQPVAFWCNPISGHNTLYWYLQNLGQGPELLIRYENEEAVDDSQLPKDRFSAERLKGVDSTLKIQPAELGDSAVYLCASSPGATRLTDTQYFGPGTRLTVL.

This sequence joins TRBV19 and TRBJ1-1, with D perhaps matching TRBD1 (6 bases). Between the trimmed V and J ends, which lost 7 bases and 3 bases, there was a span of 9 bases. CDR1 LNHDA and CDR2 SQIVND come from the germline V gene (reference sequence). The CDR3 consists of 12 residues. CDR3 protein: CASIGGYTEAFF. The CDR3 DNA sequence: TGTGCCAGTATAGGGGGGTACACTGAAGCTTTCTTT.

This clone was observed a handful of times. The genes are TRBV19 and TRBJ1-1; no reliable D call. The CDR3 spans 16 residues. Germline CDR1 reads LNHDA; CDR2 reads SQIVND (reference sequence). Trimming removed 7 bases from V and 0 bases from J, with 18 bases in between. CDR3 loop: CASIRSGRKMNTEAFF. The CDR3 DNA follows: TGTGCCAGTATTAGATCGGGCCGGAAAATGAACACTGAAGCTTTCTTT.

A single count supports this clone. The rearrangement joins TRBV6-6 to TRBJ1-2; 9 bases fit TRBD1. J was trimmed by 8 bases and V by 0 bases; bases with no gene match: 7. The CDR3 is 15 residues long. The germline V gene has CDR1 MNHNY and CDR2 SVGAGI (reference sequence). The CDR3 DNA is TGTGCCAGCAGTTACTCCCGGGACAGGGTAGGCGGCTACACCTTC. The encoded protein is CASSYSRDRVGGYTF.